A selection of T cell receptor beta chains follows, all from one sample in a study of blood T cell repertoires in COVID-19. Here immunoSEQ multiplex PCR was the method, and the copy in TCRdb shows in-frame clones only, minus some. The sample holds roughly 81,000 clones, roughly 86% seen once. The source material was peripheral blood. Every receptor here comes from a man in his sixties with acute or convalescent COVID-19. Each CDR3 is given with its conserved first and last residue. Fields, in order: V gene, J gene, CDR3 protein.

>TRBV6-5|TRBJ2-5
CASSTRDRPRETQYF
>TRBV5-1|TRBJ2-3
CASRHGDRGPTDTQYF
>TRBV11-2|TRBJ1-1
CASSLPFRAEAFF
>TRBV6-6|TRBJ1-1
CASSPRTGRAFF
>TRBV6-5|TRBJ1-3
CASSYSRRGGSDTIYF
>TRBV4-2|TRBJ2-1
CASSQGADNEQFF
>TRBV3-1/TRBV3-2|TRBJ1-5
CASSQGGGNNQPQHF
>TRBV7-6|TRBJ2-1
CASSSSGTYSYNEQFF
>TRBV6-5|TRBJ2-5
CASRRVLRETQYF
>TRBV13|TRBJ1-1
CASSLPGWNTEAFF
>TRBV19|TRBJ2-7
CASSIDAGQGKSEQYF
>TRBV5-4|TRBJ1-6
CASSGQGMRSPLHF
>TRBV6-2/TRBV6-3|TRBJ1-5
CASSSGGQGGSQPQHF
>TRBV19|TRBJ1-1
CASSPTTGGRNTEAFF
>TRBV7-9|TRBJ1-1
CASKREGAFF
>TRBV7-2|TRBJ1-1
CASSMWGGGRTEAFF
>TRBV7-9|TRBJ1-2
CASSLLGSHYGYTF
>TRBV16|TRBJ2-1
CASSQWQGSDEQFF
>TRBV18|TRBJ1-1
CASLDGMNTEAFF
>TRBV7-9|TRBJ2-7
CASTTLPGVDEQYF
>TRBV5-1|TRBJ2-1
CASSLSSGSPNEQFF
>TRBV7-6|TRBJ1-5
CASSKMSGANQPQHF
>TRBV19|TRBJ2-5
CASQRGGRETQYF
>TRBV24-1|TRBJ2-3
CATSDLASRAYF
>TRBV3-1/TRBV3-2|TRBJ1-5
CASSQGEDQPQHF
>TRBV5-4|TRBJ2-7
CASSSGPGGEEQYF
>TRBV28|TRBJ2-1
CASREGASYNEQFF
>TRBV7-2|TRBJ2-3
CASSRGQGAVEDTQYF
>TRBV6-2/TRBV6-3|TRBJ2-2
CASSLDGTGELFF
>TRBV4-2|TRBJ1-2
CASSQTGTDGYTF
>TRBV18|TRBJ1-2
CASSPLGGTGWNGYTF
>TRBV7-9|TRBJ1-4
CASSLVASEKLFF
>TRBV9|TRBJ1-1
CASSETVATEAFF
>TRBV18|TRBJ2-2
CASSPPTGGNTGELFF
>TRBV7-8|TRBJ2-1
CASSSLAGPFYEQFF